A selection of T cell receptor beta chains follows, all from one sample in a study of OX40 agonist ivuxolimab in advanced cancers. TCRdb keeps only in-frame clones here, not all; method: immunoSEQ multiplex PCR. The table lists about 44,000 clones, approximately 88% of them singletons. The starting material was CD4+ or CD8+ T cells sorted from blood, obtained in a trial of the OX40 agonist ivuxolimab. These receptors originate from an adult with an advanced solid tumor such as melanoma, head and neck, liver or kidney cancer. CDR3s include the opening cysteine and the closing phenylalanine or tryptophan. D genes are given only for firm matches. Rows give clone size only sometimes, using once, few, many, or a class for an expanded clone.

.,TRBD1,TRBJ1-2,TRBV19,TGTGCCAGTACCCAATCCCCGGGACAGGGAAGGTATGGCTACACCTTC,CASTQSPGQGRYGYTF
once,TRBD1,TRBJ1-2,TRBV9,TGTGCCAGCACCCGGAATAAAGACAGGGGGCCGACTGGCTACACCTTC,CASTRNKDRGPTGYTF
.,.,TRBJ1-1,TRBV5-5,TGTGCCAGCAGCATGGATAACCCTGAAGCTTTCTTT,CASSMDNPEAFF
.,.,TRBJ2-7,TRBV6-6,TGTGCCAGCAGTCTCAAATTGGAGGGAACGAACGAGCAGTACTTC,CASSLKLEGTNEQYF
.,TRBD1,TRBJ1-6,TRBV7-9,TGTGCCAGTACCGACGGGACAGGGGTAACTAATTCACCCCTCCACTTT,CASTDGTGVTNSPLHF
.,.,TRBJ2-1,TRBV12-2,TGTGCAAGTCGCTTAGCCCCACCCCTAGCGGCTCCGGACAATGAGCAGTTCTTC,CASRLAPPLAAPDNEQFF
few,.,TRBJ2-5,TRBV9,TGTGCCAGCAGCGTAGCCGGGGGTCAAGAGACCCAGTACTTC,CASSVAGGQETQYF
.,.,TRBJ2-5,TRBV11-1,TGTGCCAGCAGCCAAGCCGGGGCCGGGACCCAGTACTTC,CASSQAGAGTQYF
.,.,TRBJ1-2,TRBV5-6,TGTGCCAGCAGCTTGGGGCAGATCTATGGCTACACCTTC,CASSLGQIYGYTF
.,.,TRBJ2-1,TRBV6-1,TGTGCCAGCAGTGAAGCGCACTATGAAGCAGGGAACAATGAGCAGTTCTTC,CASSEAHYEAGNNEQFF
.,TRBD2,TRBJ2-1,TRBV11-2,TGTGCCAGCAGAACCACCCCAGCGGGGGGGGTGGATGAGCAGTTCTTC,CASRTTPAGGVDEQFF
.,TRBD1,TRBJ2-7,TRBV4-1,TGCGCCAGCAGCCACCGGACAGGGGCTTACGAGCAGTACTTC,CASSHRTGAYEQYF
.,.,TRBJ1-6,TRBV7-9,TGTGCCAGCAGCTTAGCGTGGGACCTTAATTCACCCCTCCACTTT,CASSLAWDLNSPLHF
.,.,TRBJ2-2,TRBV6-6,TGTGCCAGCAGTTACCCTGGGGGGACGAACACCGGGGAGCTGTTTTTT,CASSYPGGTNTGELFF
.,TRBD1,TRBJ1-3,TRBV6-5,TGTGCCAGCAGTTACTTGGGACAGGGCGATGGAAACACCATATATTTT,CASSYLGQGDGNTIYF
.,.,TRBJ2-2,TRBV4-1,TGCGCCAGCAGCCAGCCTTCGAAAGGGTCGAACACCGGGGAGCTGTTTTTT,CASSQPSKGSNTGELFF
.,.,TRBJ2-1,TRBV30,TGTGCCTGGAGTGGCCCCGGGGATGAGCAGTTCTTC,CAWSGPGDEQFF
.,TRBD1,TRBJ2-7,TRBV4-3,TGCGCCAGCAGCCAAGGAGGGACAGGGGACGACGAGCAGTACTTC,CASSQGGTGDDEQYF
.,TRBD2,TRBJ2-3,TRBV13,TGTGCCAGCAGCTCTTTTGGGGGCGGGGGGGCCCGTGGCACAGATACGCAGTATTTT,CASSSFGGGGARGTDTQYF
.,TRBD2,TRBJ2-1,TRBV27,TGTGCCAGCAGTCAGTTAGGACTAGCGGGGGGGGGAGCCCTGTACAATGAGCAGTTCTTC,CASSQLGLAGGGALYNEQFF
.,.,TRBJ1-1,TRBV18,TGTGCCAGCTCACTCGGACAGTTTAACACTGAAGCTTTCTTT,CASSLGQFNTEAFF
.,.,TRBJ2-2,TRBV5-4,TGTGCCAGCAGCTTCACCGGGGAGCTGTTTTTT,CASSFTGELFF
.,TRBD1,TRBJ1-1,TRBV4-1,TGCGCCAGCAGCCCAACAGGGGGGACTGAAGCTTTCTTT,CASSPTGGTEAFF
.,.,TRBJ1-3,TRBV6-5,TGTGCCAGCAGTTACTCGAGACAGCTCGGAAACACCATATATTTT,CASSYSRQLGNTIYF
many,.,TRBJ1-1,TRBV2,TGTGCCAGCAGTGAAGCGGGAGGGGCGTTGACTGAAGCTTTCTTT,CASSEAGGALTEAFF
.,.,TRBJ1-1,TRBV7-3,TGTGCCAGCAGCTTAGGCAGGGTTGACACTGAAGCTTTCTTT,CASSLGRVDTEAFF
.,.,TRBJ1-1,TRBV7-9,TGTGCCAGCAGCTTACAGGACACTGAAGCTTTCTTT,CASSLQDTEAFF
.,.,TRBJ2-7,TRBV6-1,TGTGCCAGCAGCCCAGATAACTCCTACGAGCAGTACTTC,CASSPDNSYEQYF
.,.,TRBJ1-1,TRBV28,TGTGCCAGCAGACCTCAAGGACGCTTTGAAGCTTTCTTT,CASRPQGRFEAFF
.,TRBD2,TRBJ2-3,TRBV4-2,TGTGCCAGCAGCCAAGACGTTGGGCTAGCGGGGGCCCTCACAGATACGCAGTATTTT,CASSQDVGLAGALTDTQYF